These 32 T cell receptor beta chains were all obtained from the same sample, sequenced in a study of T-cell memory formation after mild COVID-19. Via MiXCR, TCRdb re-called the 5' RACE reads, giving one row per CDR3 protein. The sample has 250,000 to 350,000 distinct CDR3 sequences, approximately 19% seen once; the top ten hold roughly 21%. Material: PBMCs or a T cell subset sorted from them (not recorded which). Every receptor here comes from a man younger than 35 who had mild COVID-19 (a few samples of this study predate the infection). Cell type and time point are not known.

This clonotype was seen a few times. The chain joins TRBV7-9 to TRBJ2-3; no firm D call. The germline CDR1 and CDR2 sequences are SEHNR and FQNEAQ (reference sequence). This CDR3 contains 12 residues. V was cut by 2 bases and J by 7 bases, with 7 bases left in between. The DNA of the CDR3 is TGTGCCAGCAGCTTAAGGGCCAATACGCAGTATTTT. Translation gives CASSLRANTQYF.

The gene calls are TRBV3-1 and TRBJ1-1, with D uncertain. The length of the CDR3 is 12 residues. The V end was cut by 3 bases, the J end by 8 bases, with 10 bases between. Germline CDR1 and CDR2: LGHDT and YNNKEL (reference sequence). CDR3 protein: CASSQSGIEAFF. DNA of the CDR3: TGTGCCAGCAGCCAGTCTGGGATCGAAGCTTTCTTT. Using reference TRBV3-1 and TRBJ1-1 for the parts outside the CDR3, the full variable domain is DTAVSQTPKYLVTQMGNDKSIKCEQNLGHDTMYWYKQDSKKFLKIMFSYNNKELIINETVPNRFSPKSPDKAHLNLHINSLELGDSAVYFCASSQSGIEAFFGQGTRLTVV.

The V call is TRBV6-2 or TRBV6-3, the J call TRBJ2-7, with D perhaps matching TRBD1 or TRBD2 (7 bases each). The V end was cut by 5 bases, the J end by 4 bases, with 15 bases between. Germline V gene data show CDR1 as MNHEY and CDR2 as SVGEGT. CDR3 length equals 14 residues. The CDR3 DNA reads TGTGCCAGCAGTCAACCAGGGGGGGGTTACGAGCAGTACGTC. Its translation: CASSQPGGGYEQYV.

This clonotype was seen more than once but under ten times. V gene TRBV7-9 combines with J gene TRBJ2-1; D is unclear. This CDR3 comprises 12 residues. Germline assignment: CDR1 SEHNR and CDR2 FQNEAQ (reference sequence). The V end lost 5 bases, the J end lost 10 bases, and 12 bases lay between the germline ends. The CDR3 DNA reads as TGTGCCAGCAGCGGGTTTCTCGCGGAGCAGTTCTTC. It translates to CASSGFLAEQFF.

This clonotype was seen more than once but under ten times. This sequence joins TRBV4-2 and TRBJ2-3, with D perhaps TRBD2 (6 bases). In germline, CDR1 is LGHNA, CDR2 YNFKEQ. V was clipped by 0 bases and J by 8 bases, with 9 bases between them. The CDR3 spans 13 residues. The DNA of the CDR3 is TGTGCCAGCAGCCAAGATGCGGGAACTACGCAGTATTTT. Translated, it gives CASSQDAGTTQYF.

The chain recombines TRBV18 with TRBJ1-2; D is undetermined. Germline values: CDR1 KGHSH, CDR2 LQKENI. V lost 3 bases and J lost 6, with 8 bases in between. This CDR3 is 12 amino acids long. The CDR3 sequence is CASSPGTDGYTF. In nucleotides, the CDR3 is TGTGCCAGCTCACCGGGAACAGATGGCTACACCTTC.

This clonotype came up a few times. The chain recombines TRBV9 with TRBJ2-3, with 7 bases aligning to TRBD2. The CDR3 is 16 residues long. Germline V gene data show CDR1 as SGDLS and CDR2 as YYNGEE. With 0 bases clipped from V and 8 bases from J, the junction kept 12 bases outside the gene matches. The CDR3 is CASSVGGGRGGGTQYF. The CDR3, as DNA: TGTGCCAGCAGCGTAGGAGGAGGGAGGGGCGGAGGTACGCAGTATTTT.

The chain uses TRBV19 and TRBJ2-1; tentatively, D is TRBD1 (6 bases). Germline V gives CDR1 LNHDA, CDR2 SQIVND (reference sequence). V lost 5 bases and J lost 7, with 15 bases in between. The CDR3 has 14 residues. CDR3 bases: TGTGCCAGTAGTTACAGGGAAGTGACAAATGAGCAGTTCTTC. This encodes CASSYREVTNEQFF.

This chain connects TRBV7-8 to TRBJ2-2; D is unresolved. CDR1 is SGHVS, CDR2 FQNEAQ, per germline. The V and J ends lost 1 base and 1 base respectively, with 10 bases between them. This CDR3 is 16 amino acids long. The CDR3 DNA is TGTGCCAGCAGCTTAGTACGGGCAGGGAACACCGGGGAGCTGTTTTTT. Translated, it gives CASSLVRAGNTGELFF.

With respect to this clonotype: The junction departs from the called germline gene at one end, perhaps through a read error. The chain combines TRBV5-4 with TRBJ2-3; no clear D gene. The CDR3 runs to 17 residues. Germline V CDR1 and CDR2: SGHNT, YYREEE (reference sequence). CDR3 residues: CASTLEGLVAPTDTQYF. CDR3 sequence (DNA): TGTGCCAGCACCTTGGAAGGATTGGTAGCCCCCACAGATACGCAGTATTTT.

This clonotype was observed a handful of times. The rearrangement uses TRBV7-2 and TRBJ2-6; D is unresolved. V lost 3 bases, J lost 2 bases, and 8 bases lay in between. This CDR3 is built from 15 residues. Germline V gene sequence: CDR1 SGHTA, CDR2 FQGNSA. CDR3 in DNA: TGTGCCAGCAGCTTCACAGTGACTGGGGCCAACGTCCTGACTTTC. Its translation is CASSFTVTGANVLTF. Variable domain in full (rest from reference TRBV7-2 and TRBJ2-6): GAGVSQSPSNKVTEKGKDVELRCDPISGHTALYWYRQSLGQGLEFLIYFQGNSAPDKSGLPSDRFSAERTGGSVSTLTIQRTQQEDSAVYLCASSFTVTGANVLTFGAGSRLTVL.

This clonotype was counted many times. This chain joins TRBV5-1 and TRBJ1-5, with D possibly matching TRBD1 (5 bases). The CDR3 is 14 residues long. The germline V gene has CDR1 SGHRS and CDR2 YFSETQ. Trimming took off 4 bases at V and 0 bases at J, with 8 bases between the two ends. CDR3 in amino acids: CASSPGHSNQPQHF. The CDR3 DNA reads TGCGCCAGCAGCCCCGGACATAGCAATCAGCCCCAGCATTTT.

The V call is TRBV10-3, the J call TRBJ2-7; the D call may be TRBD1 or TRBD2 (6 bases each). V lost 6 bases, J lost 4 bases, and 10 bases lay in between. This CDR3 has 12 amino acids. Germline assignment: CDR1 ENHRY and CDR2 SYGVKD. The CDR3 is CAISQGTYEQYV. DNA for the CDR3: TGTGCCATCAGCCAGGGGACTTACGAGCAGTACGTC.

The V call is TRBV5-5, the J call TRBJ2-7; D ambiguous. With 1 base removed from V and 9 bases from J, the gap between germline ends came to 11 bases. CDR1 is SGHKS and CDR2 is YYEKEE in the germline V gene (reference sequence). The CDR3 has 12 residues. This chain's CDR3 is CASSLTDVGQYV. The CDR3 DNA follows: TGTGCCAGCAGCTTGACGGATGTTGGGCAGTACGTC.

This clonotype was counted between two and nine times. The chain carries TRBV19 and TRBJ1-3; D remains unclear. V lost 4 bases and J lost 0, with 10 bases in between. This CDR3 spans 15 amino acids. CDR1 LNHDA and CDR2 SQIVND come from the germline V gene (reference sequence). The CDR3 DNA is TGTGCCAGTAGTACCGCGACCGTCTCTGGAAACACCATATATTTT. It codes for CASSTATVSGNTIYF.

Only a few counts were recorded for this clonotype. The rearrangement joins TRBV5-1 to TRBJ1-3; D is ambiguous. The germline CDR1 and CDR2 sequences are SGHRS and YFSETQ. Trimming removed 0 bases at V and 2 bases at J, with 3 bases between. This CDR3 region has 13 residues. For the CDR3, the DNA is TGCGCCAGCAGCTTGGTCCCTGGAAACACCATATATTTT. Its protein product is CASSLVPGNTIYF.

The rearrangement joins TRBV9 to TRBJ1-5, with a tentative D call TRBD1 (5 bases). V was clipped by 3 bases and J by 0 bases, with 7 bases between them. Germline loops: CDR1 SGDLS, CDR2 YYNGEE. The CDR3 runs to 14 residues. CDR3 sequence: CASSGGHSNQPQHF. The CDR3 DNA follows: TGTGCCAGCAGCGGGGGCCATAGCAATCAGCCCCAGCATTTT.

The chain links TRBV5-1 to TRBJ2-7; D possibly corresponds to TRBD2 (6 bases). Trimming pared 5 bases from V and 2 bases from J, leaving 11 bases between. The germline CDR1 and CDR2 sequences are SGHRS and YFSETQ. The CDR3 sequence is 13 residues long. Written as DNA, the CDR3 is TGCGCCAGCAGGGGGACTCAAACCTACGAGCAGTACTTC. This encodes CASRGTQTYEQYF.

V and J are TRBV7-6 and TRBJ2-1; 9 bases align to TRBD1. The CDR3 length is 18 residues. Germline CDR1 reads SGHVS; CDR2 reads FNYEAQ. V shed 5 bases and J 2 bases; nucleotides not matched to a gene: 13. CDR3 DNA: TGTGCCAGCAGCCCCAAGGCCGGACGGACAGGGGCCTACAATGAGCAGTTCTTC. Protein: CASSPKAGRTGAYNEQFF.

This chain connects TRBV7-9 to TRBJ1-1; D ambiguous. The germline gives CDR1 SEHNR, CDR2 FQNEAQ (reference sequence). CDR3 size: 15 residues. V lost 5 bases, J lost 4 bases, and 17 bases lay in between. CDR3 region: CASSPEVGGLTEAFF. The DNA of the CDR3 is TGTGCCAGCAGCCCCGAAGTGGGAGGGCTCACTGAAGCTTTCTTT.

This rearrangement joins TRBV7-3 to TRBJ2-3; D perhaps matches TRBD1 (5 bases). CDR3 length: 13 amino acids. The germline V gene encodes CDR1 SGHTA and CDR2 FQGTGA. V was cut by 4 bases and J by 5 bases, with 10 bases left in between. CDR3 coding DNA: TGTGCCAGCAGCTCTAGACAGTTAGATACGCAGTATTTT. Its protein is CASSSRQLDTQYF.

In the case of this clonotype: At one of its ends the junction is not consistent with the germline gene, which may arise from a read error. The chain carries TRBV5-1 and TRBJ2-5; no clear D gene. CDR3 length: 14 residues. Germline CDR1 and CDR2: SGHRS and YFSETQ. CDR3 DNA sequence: TGCGCCAGCAGCTTGGTAGAAACCCAAGAGACCCAGTGCTTC. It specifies CASSLVETQETQCF. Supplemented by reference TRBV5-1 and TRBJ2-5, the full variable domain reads KAGVTQTPRYLIKTRGQQVTLSCSPISGHRSVSWYQQTPGQGLQFLFEYFSETQRNKGNFPGRFSGRQFSNSRSEMNVSTLELGDSALYLCASSLVETQETQCFGPGTRLLVL.

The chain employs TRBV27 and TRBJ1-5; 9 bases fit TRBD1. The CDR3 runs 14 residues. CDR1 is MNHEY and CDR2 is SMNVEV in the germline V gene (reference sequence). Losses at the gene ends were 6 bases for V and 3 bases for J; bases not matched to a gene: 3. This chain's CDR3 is CASREQGANQPQHF. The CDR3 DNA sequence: TGTGCCAGCAGGGAACAGGGGGCCAATCAGCCCCAGCATTTT.

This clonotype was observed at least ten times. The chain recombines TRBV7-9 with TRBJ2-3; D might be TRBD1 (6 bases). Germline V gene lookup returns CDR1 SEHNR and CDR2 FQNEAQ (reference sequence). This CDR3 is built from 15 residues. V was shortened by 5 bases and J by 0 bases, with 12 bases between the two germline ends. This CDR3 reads CASSGRQVSTDTQYF. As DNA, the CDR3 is TGTGCCAGCAGCGGTCGACAGGTTAGCACAGATACGCAGTATTTT.

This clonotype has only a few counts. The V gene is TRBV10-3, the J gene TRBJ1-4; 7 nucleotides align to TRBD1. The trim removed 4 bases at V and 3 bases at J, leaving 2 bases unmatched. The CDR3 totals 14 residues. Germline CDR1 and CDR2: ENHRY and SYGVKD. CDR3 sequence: CAISAGTANEKLFF. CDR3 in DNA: TGTGCCATCAGTGCCGGGACAGCTAATGAAAAACTGTTTTTT.

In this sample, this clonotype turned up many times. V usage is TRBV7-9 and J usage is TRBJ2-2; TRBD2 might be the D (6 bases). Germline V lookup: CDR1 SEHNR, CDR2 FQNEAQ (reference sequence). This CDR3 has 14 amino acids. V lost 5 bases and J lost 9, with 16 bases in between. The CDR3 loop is CASSRDSVVRELFF. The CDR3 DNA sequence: TGTGCCAGCAGCCGGGACTCAGTGGTGCGGGAGCTGTTTTTT.

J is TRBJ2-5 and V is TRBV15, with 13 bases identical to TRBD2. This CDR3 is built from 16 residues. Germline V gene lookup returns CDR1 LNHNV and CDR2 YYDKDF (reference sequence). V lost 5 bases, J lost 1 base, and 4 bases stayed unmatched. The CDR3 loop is CATSGGLAGPQETQYF. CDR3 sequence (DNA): TGTGCCACCAGCGGGGGACTAGCGGGGCCCCAAGAGACCCAGTACTTC.

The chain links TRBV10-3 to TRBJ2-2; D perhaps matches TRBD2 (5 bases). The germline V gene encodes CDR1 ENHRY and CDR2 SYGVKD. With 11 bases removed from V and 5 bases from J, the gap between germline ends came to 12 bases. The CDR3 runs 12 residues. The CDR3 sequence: CASKRETGELFF. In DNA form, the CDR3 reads TGTGCCTCGAAAAGGGAGACCGGGGAGCTGTTTTTT.

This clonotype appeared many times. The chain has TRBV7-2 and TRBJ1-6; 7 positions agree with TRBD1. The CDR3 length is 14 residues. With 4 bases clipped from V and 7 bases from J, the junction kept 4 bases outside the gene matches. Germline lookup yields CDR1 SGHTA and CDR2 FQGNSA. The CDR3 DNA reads TGTGCCAGCAGCTCACAGGGGCCCAATTCACCCCTCCACTTT. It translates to CASSSQGPNSPLHF.

The CDR3 nucleotides read TGTGCCAGCAGCCCCAGGGGGCAATCCGGGGAGCTGTTTTTT. This codes for CASSPRGQSGELFF. This chain links TRBV12-3 or TRBV12-4 with TRBJ2-2; 8 nucleotides match TRBD1. The CDR3 contains 14 residues. V was clipped by 6 bases and J by 6 bases; unmatched bases: 6.

This CDR3 reads CASRPGQFSGANVLTF. The CDR3, as DNA: TGTGCCAGCAGACCGGGACAATTCTCTGGGGCCAACGTCCTGACTTTC. This chain uses TRBV6-5 with TRBJ2-6; TRBD1 is a possible D gene (6 bases). The germline V and J ends were trimmed by 6 bases and 0 bases, with 12 bases remaining between them. Germline V gene data show CDR1 as MNHEY and CDR2 as SVGAGI. This CDR3 comprises 16 residues.

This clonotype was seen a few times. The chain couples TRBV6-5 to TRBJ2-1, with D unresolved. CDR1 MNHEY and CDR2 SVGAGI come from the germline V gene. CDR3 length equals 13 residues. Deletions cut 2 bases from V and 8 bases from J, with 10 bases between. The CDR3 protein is CASSYRIQDEQFF. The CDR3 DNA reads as TGTGCCAGCAGTTACCGAATTCAAGATGAGCAGTTCTTC.